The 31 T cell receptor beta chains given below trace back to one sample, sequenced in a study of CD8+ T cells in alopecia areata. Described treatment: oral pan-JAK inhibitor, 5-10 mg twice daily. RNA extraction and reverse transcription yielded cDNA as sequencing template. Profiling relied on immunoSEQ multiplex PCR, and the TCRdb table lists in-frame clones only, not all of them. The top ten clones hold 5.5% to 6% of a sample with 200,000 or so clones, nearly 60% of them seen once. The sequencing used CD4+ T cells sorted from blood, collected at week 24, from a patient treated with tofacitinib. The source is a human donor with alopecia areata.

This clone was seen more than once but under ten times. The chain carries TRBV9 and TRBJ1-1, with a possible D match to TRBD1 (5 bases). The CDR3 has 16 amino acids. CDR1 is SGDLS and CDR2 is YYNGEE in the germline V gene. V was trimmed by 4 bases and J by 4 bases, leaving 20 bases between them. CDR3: CASSPLSGGSGTEAFF. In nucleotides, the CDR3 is TGTGCCAGCAGCCCTCTCTCGGGGGGATCGGGCACTGAAGCTTTCTTT.

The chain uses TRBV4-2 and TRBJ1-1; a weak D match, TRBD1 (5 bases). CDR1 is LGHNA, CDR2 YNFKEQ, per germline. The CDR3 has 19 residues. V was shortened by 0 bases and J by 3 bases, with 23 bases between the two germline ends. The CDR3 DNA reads TGTGCCAGCAGCCAAGACCCACCTTCGTCAGGGCTGGGGGACACTGAAGCTTTCTTT. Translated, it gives CASSQDPPSSGLGDTEAFF.

CDR3 in DNA: TGTGCCAGCTCACCACCCGAGGTCTTCACTGAAGCTTTCTTT. Translating gives CASSPPEVFTEAFF. The J gene is TRBJ1-1, the V gene TRBV18; D gene uncertain. CDR1 and CDR2 (germline): KGHSH, LQKENI. Trimming took 0 bases from V and 4 from J, leaving 9 bases between them. The CDR3 runs to 14 residues.

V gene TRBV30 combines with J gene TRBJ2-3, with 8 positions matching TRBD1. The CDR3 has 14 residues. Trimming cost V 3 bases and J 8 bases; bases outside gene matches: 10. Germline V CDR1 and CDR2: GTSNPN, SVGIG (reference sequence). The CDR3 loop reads CAWRTGQVSGTQYF. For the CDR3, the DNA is TGTGCCTGGAGGACGGGACAGGTTTCGGGTACGCAGTATTTT.

In DNA form, the CDR3 reads TGTGCCAGCAGCCATGACCACTACGAGCAGTACTTC. Protein: CASSHDHYEQYF. The gene calls are TRBV7-9 and TRBJ2-7; D call uncertain. Looked up from germline, CDR1 is SEHNR and CDR2 is FQNEAQ (reference sequence). The length of the CDR3 is 12 residues. Trimming took off 5 bases at V and 3 bases at J, with 8 bases between the two ends.

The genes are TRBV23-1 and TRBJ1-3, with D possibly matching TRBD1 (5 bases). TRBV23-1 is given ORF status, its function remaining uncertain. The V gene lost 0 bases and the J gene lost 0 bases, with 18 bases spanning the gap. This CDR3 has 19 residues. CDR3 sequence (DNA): TGCGCCAGCAGTCAATCAATAGGAGTAGACAGAGACTCTGGAAACACCATATATTTT. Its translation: CASSQSIGVDRDSGNTIYF.

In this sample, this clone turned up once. CDR3 nucleotide sequence: TGTGCCAGCAGTGACACAGGGTACGCCAAAAACATTCAGTACTTC. Encoded protein: CASSDTGYAKNIQYF. This sequence joins TRBV25-1 and TRBJ2-4; weak D call: TRBD1 (6 bases). V was clipped by 3 bases and J by 1 base, with 10 bases between them. The CDR3 spans 15 residues. CDR1 and CDR2 from the germline V gene are MGHDK and SYGVNS.

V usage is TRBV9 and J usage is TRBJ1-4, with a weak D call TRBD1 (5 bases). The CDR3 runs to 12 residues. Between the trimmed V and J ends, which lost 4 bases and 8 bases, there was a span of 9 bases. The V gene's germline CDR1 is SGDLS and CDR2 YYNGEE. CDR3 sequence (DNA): TGTGCCAGCAGCACCCCAGGGGAAAAACTGTTTTTT. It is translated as CASSTPGEKLFF.

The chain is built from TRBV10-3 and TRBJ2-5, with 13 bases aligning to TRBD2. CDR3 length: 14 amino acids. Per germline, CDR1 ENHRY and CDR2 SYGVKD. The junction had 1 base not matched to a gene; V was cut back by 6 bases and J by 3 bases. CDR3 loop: CAIRGTSGKETQYF. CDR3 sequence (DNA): TGTGCCATCAGGGGGACTAGCGGGAAAGAGACCCAGTACTTC.

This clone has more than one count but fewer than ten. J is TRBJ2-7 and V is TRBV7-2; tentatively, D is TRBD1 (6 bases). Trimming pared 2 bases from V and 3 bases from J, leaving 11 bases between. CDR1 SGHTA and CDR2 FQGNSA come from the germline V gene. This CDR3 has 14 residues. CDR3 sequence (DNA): TGTGCCAGCAGCTTAACATCGGACAGCTACGAGCAGTACTTC. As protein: CASSLTSDSYEQYF.

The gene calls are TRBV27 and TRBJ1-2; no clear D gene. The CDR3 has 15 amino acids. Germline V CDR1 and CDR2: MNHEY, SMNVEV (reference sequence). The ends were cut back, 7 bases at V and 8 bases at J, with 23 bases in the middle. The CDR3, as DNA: TGTGCCAGCACATCCTTAGTGGACTTTGGGGAAGGCTACACCTTC. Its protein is CASTSLVDFGEGYTF.

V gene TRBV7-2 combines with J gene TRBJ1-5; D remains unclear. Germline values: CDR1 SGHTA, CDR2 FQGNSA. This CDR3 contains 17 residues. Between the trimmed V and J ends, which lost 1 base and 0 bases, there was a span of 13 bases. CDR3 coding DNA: TGTGCCAGCAGCTTAGTAGGCCGGATAGATAGCAATCAGCCCCAGCATTTT. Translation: CASSLVGRIDSNQPQHF.

CDR3 in amino acids: CASSSGTNSPLHF. In DNA form, the CDR3 reads TGTGCCAGCAGCTCAGGGACCAATTCACCCCTCCACTTT. This chain joins TRBV7-9 and TRBJ1-6, with TRBD1 as a possible D gene (5 bases). Germline-derived CDR1 and CDR2 are SEHNR and FQNEAQ (reference sequence). Trimming stripped 4 bases from V and 7 bases from J, with 8 bases between. This CDR3 region has 13 residues. The full variable domain, in which reference TRBV7-9 and TRBJ1-6 provide the parts outside the CDR3, is DTGVSQNPRHKITKRGQNVTFRCDPISEHNRLYWYRQTLGQGPEFLTYFQNEAQLEKSRLLSDRFSAERPKGSFSTLEIQRTEQGDSAMYLCASSSGTNSPLHFGNGTRLTVT.

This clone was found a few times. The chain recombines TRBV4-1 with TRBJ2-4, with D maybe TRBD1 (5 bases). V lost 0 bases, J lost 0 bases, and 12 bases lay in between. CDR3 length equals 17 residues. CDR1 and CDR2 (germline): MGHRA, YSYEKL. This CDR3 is CASSQDLQALAKNIQYF. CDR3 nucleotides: TGCGCCAGCAGCCAAGATTTACAGGCATTAGCCAAAAACATTCAGTACTTC.

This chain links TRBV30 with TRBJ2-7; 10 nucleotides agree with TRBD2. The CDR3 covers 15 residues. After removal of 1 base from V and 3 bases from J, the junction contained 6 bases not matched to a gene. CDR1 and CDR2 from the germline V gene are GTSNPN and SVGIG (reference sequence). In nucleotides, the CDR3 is TGTGCCTGGAGTGGGGCTAGCGGGAGTTTCTACGAGCAGTACTTC. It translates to CAWSGASGSFYEQYF.

The chain's CDR3 is CASSQQPGTGVEQYF. The CDR3 DNA reads TGCGCCAGCAGCCAACAACCCGGGACAGGGGTCGAGCAGTACTTC. The chain recombines TRBV4-1 with TRBJ2-7, with 10 bases aligning to TRBD1. V dropped 2 bases and J dropped 6; count of bases not matched to a gene: 7. Germline V CDR1 and CDR2: MGHRA, YSYEKL. The CDR3 runs to 15 residues.

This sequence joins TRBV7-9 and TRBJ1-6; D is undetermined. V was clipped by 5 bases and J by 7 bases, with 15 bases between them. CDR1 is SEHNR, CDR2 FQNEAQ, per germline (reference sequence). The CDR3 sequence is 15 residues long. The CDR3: CASSPGQTLNSPLHF. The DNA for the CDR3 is TGTGCCAGCAGCCCTGGCCAGACTCTAAATTCACCCCTCCACTTT.

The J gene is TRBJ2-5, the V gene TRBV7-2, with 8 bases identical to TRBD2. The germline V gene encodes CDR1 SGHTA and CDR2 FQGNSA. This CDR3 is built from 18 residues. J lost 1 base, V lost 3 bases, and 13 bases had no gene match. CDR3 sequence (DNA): TGTGCCAGCAGCTTTACAGTCAGCGGGAGTATAATCCAAGAGACCCAGTACTTC. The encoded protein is CASSFTVSGSIIQETQYF.

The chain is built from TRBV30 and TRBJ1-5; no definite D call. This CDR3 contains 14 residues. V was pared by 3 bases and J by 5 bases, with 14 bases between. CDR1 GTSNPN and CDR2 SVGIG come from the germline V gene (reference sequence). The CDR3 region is CAWSFAVGHQPQHF. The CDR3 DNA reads TGTGCCTGGAGCTTTGCAGTGGGCCATCAGCCCCAGCATTTT.

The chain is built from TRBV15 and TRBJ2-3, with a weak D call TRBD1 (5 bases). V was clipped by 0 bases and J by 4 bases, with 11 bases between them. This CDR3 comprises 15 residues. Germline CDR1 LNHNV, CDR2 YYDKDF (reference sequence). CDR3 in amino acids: CATSRDRVHADTQYF. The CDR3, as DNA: TGTGCCACCAGCAGAGACAGGGTACACGCAGATACGCAGTATTTT.

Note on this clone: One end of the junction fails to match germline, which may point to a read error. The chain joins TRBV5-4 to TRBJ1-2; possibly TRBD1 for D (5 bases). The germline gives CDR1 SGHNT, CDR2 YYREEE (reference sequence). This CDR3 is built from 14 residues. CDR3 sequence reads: CASSRGAGPFLGAF. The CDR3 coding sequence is TGTGCCAGCTCTCGGGGCGCAGGGCCGTTCCTAGGGGCCTTC.

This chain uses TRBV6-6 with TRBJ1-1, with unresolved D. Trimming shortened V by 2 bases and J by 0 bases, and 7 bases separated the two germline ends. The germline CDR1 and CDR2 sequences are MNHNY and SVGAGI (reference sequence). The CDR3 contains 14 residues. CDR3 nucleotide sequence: TGTGCCAGCAGTTACCAGGACCTGAACACTGAAGCTTTCTTT. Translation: CASSYQDLNTEAFF.

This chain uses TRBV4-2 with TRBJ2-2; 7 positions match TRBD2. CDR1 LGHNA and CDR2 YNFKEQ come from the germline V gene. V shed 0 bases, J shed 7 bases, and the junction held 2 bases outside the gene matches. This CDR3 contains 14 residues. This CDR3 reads CASSQDRGDGELFF. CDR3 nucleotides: TGTGCCAGCAGCCAAGATCGGGGGGACGGGGAGCTGTTTTTT.

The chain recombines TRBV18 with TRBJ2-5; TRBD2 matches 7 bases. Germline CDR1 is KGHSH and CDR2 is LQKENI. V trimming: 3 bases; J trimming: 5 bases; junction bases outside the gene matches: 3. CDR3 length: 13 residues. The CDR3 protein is CASSPKGGETQYF. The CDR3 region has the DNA TGTGCCAGCTCACCCAAGGGAGGGGAGACCCAGTACTTC.

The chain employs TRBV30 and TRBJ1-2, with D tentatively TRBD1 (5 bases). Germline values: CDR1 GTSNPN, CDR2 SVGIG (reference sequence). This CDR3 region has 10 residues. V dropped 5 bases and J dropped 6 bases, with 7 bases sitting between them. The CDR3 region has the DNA TGTGCCTGGGCGACAGATGGCTACACCTTC. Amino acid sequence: CAWATDGYTF.

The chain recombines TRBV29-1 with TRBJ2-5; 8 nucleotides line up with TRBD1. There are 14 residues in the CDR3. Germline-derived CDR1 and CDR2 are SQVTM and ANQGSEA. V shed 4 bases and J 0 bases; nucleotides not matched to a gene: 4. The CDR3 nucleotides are TGCAGCGTTGCGGCAGGGGGCCACCAAGAGACCCAGTACTTC. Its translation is CSVAAGGHQETQYF.

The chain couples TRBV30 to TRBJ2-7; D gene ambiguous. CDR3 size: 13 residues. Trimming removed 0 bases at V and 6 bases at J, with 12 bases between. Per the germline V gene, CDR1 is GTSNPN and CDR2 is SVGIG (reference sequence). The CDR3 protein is CAWSVGLRGEQYF. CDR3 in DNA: TGTGCCTGGAGTGTAGGTCTCCGCGGCGAGCAGTACTTC.

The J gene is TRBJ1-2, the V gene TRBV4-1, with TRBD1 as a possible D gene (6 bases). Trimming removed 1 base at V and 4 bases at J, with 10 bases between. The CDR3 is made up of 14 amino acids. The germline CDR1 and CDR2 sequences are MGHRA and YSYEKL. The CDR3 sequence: CASSQGRTAYGYTF. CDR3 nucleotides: TGCGCCAGCAGCCAAGGACGGACAGCCTATGGCTACACCTTC.

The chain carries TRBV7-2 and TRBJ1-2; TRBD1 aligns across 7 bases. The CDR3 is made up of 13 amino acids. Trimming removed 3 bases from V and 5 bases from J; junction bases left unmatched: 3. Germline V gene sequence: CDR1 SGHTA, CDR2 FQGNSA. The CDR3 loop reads CASSFGRGYGYTF. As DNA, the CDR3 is TGTGCCAGCAGCTTTGGCAGGGGGTATGGCTACACCTTC.

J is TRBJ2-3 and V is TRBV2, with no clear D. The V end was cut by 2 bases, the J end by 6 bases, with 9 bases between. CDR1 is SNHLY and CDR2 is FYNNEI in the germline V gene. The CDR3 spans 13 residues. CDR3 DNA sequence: TGTGCCAGCAGTGAATCGGTAAAGGATACGCAGTATTTT. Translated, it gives CASSESVKDTQYF.

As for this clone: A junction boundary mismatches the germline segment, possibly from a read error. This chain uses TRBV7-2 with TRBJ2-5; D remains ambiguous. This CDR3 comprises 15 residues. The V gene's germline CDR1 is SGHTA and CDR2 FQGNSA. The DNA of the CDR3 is TGCGCCAGCAGCCATGGCCGGGCCCACCAAGAGACCCAGTACTTC. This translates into CASSHGRAHQETQYF.